This TCR beta chain was documented in a study of T cells after yellow fever vaccination. At the level of the study: The fractions with low cell numbers were processed using SMART-Seq v4 Ultra Low Input.

Overall study results and limits: Contaminating bulk clonotypes could be abundant in FACS-sorted repertoires. After the booster, 95% to 98% of CD4 and 88% of CD8 primary-response clones were re-detected.

V lost 8 bases and J lost 2; bases outside the gene matches: 12. The CDR3 sequence is 15 residues long. Germline CDR1 MDHEN, CDR2 SYDVKM. TCR cDNA was made by 5'RACE template switching, adding a universal primer site and UMIs. TCRdb used MiXCR to reprocess the 5' RACE reads, holding one entry per CDR3 protein. The sample has 200,000 to 300,000 distinct CDR3 sequences, about 7% seen once. This clonotype was picked up many times. The antigen remains undetermined. The sequences come from CD4+ T cells sorted from PBMCs, collected 15 days after the yellow fever booster vaccination. The chain is built from TRBV28 and TRBJ2-7; 7 nucleotides match TRBD2. This clonotype originated in a young man who received the YFV17D yellow fever vaccine. The CDR3 sequence is CASSFVGLAAYEQYF. CDR3 nucleotide sequence: TGTGCCAGCTCCTTTGTCGGTCTAGCGGCCTACGAGCAGTACTTC.